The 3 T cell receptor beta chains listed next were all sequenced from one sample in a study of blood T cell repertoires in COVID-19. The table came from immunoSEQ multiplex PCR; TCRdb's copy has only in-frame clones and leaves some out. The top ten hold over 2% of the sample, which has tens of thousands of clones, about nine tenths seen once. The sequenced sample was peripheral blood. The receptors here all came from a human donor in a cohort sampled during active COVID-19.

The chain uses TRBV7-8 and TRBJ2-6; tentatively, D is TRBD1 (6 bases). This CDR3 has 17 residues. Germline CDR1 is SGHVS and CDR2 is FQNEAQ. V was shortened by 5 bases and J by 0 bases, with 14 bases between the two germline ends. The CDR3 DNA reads TGTGCCAGCAGCCTATGGACAGCCGGCTCTGGGGCCAACGTCCTGACTTTC. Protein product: CASSLWTAGSGANVLTF.

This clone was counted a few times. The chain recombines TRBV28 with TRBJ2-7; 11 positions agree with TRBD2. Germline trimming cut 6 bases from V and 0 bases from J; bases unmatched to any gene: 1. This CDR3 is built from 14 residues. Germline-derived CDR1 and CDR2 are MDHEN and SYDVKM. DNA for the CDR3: TGTGCCAGCAGCGGGACTAGCGGCTCCTACGAGCAGTACTTC. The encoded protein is CASSGTSGSYEQYF.

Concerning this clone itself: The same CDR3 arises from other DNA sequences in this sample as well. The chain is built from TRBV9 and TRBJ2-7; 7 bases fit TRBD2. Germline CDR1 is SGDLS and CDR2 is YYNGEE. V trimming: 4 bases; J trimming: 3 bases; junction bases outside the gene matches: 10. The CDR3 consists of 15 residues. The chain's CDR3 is CASSPTGTKVYEQYF. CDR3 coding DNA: TGTGCCAGCAGCCCGACTGGGACTAAGGTCTACGAGCAGTACTTC.